This is a list of T cell receptor beta chains from one sample in a study of T cells in localized non-small cell lung cancer. Some clones are missing from TCRdb's copy, which holds only in-frame ones; the method was immunoSEQ multiplex PCR. Of 41,000 or so clones in the sample, roughly 86% are singletons; the top ten hold roughly 2.5%. Sample: peripheral blood, taken before any cancer treatment. These receptors were taken from a female donor at least 60 years old with stage I squamous cell lung carcinoma. The CDR3 runs from the conserved cysteine through the conserved F or W. D genes are given only for firm matches. Size tells how often a clone was seen (once, few, many) or the class of an expanded clone, and some rows leave it out.

cdr3_nt,cdr3_aa,clone_size,v_call,j_call,d_call
TGTGCCAGCAGTCGACAGGGGGTTGGCGCAGATACGCAGTATTTT,CASSRQGVGADTQYF,.,TRBV21-1,TRBJ2-3,.
TGTGCCAGCAGTGAAGTGTCCCCAACATCGGTTAATAGCAATCAGCCCCAGCATTTT,CASSEVSPTSVNSNQPQHF,.,TRBV6-1,TRBJ1-5,.
TGTGCCAGCAGGGGCACCGGGACTCGGGTTGAAAAACTGTTTTTT,CASRGTGTRVEKLFF,.,TRBV27,TRBJ1-4,.
TGTGCCAGCAGTTATCGAGGCAGCTCTGGAAACACCATATATTTT,CASSYRGSSGNTIYF,.,TRBV6-5,TRBJ1-3,.
TGTGCCAGCAGCCGGGTGGGGGAGCAGTACTTC,CASSRVGEQYF,.,TRBV13,TRBJ2-7,.
TGTGCCAGCAGTTCATTCGACAGGGATCAGCCCCAGCATTTT,CASSSFDRDQPQHF,.,TRBV6-5,TRBJ1-5,TRBD1
TGTGCCATCAGTGAAGGAGGGACCGGGGAGCTGTTTTTT,CAISEGGTGELFF,.,TRBV10-3,TRBJ2-2,.
TGTGCCACCAGCAGAGATCATCTTAGCTCCTACAATGAGCAGTTCTTC,CATSRDHLSSYNEQFF,.,TRBV15,TRBJ2-1,.
TGTGCCTGGGGCGGGACTAGCGGGAGCCCCTACAATGAGCAGTTCTTC,CAWGGTSGSPYNEQFF,.,TRBV30,TRBJ2-1,TRBD2
TGTGCCAGTGGGACTCCCTTTAAGCAGTTCTTC,CASGTPFKQFF,.,TRBV9,TRBJ2-1,.
TGTGCCAGCAGCTTAACTCCGGGGCAGGGCTATGGCTACACCTTC,CASSLTPGQGYGYTF,.,TRBV7-3,TRBJ1-2,.
TGTGCCACCCAAACTAGCGGTTTCGAGCAGTACTTC,CATQTSGFEQYF,.,TRBV27,TRBJ2-7,TRBD2
TGTGCCAGCTCACCCCAGGGGGGGTTCAATGAGCAGTTCTTC,CASSPQGGFNEQFF,.,TRBV18,TRBJ2-1,.
TGCGCCAGCAGCTTACCGGCGGGAGTTCATGATACGCAGTATTTT,CASSLPAGVHDTQYF,.,TRBV5-1,TRBJ2-3,TRBD2
TGTGCCAGCAGTTACGGGGGACTAAACAATGAGCAGTTCTTC,CASSYGGLNNEQFF,.,TRBV6-5,TRBJ2-1,TRBD2
TGTGCCAGCAGTTACTCCCAGGATGAGCAGTTCTTC,CASSYSQDEQFF,.,TRBV6-6,TRBJ2-1,.
TGTGCCAGCAGTGTCGAGGGGAACTATGGCTACACCTTC,CASSVEGNYGYTF,few,TRBV2,TRBJ1-2,.
TGCGCCAGCAGCGGATCTGGACAGCGGGGGGATACGGGTGAGCAGTTCTTC,CASSGSGQRGDTGEQFF,.,TRBV4-1,TRBJ2-1,TRBD2
TGCGCCAGCAGCCAAGATAGGCCTAGCGGGGGCACAGATACGCAGTATTTT,CASSQDRPSGGTDTQYF,.,TRBV4-3,TRBJ2-3,TRBD2
TGTGCCACCAGCAAAGGACAGGGTCCCTACGAGCAGTACTTC,CATSKGQGPYEQYF,.,TRBV15,TRBJ2-7,TRBD1
TGCGCCAGCAGCCCCGGGGACCTCGGGGGCTACACCTTC,CASSPGDLGGYTF,.,TRBV5-1,TRBJ1-2,.
TGTGCCAGCAGCTTAACGGGCGGCCAAGAGACCCAGTACTTC,CASSLTGGQETQYF,.,TRBV7-3,TRBJ2-5,.
TGTGCCAGCAGCTTGGGGGGACTGAGGATTGAAGCTTTCTTT,CASSLGGLRIEAFF,.,TRBV5-8,TRBJ1-1,.
TGTGCCAGCTCACCTCTGTCCCAGAACTCTGGGGCCAACGTCCTGACTTTC,CASSPLSQNSGANVLTF,.,TRBV18,TRBJ2-6,.
TGTGCCAGCAGTTTGATCGGTGTTAATCAGCCCCAGCATTTT,CASSLIGVNQPQHF,.,TRBV28,TRBJ1-5,.
TGCAGTGCGAGACAGGGGAATGAAGCTTTCTTT,CSARQGNEAFF,.,TRBV20-1,TRBJ1-1,TRBD1
TGTGCCAGTAGGAAAAACGGGAACTTGATGTACGAGCAGTACTTC,CASRKNGNLMYEQYF,.,TRBV19,TRBJ2-7,.
TGTGCCAGTAGTATGGATTCCGGGACGAGTACAGATACGCAGTATTTT,CASSMDSGTSTDTQYF,.,TRBV19,TRBJ2-3,.
TGTGCCAGTACGGGACAGGGGATCTATGGCTACACCTTC,CASTGQGIYGYTF,.,TRBV19,TRBJ1-2,TRBD1
TGTGCCTGGAAGCGCCTCGGAGACACCGGGGAGCTGTTTTTT,CAWKRLGDTGELFF,once,TRBV30,TRBJ2-2,.
TGTGCCAGCTCACGGCAGGACGAGCAGTACTTC,CASSRQDEQYF,.,TRBV18,TRBJ2-7,.
TGTGCCAGCAGTAGGAGAGCCAACACTGAAGCTTTCTTT,CASSRRANTEAFF,.,TRBV28,TRBJ1-1,.
TGTGCCAGCAGCTCCGGACCCAAACCCTACGAGCAGTACTTC,CASSSGPKPYEQYF,.,TRBV7-6,TRBJ2-7,.
TGTGCCAGCAGCTTATATGGGACAACAACTAATGAAAAACTGTTTTTT,CASSLYGTTTNEKLFF,.,TRBV5-8,TRBJ1-4,.
TGTGCCAGCAGCGCGACAGGGGGCTACACTGAAGCTTTCTTT,CASSATGGYTEAFF,.,TRBV9,TRBJ1-1,TRBD1
TGTGCCAGCAGCTTAGAGACCTACGAGCAGTACTTC,CASSLETYEQYF,.,TRBV7-9,TRBJ2-7,.